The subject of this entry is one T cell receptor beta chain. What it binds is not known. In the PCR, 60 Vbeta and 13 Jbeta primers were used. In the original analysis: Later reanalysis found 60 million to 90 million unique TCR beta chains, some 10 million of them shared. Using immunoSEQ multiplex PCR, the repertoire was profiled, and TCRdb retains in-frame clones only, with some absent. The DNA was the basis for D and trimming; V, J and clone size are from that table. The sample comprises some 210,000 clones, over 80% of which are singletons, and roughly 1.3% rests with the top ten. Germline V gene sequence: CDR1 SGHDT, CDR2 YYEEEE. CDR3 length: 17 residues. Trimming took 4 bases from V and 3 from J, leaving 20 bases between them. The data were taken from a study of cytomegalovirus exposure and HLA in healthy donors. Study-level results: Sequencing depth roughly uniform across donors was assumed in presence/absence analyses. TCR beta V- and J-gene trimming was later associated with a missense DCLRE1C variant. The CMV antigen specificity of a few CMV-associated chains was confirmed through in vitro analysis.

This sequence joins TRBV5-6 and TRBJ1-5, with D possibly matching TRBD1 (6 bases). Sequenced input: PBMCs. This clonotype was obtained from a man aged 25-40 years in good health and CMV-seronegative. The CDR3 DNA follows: TGTGCCAGCAGCGAAGCGGGGGGGCAGATCGACAATCAGCCCCAGCATTTT. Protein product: CASSEAGGQIDNQPQHF.